This TCR beta chain was observed in a study of Graves' ophthalmopathy and Graves' hyperthyroidism. General study findings and limits: Ophthalmopathy cases were distinguished from stable hyperthyroidism by a 13-signature model, reaching about 90% sensitivity and 81.08% specificity.

Excluded: other autoimmune disease, uncontrolled infection, pregnancy or lactation. The TCR beta CDR3 regions underwent amplification from RNA transcripts. Second-round multiplex PCR followed a first-round RT-PCR using HTBI primers. TCRdb re-derived calls from the multiplex PCR reads in MiXCR, one entry per CDR3 protein. The sample yields 500,000 to 700,000 distinct CDR3 sequences, 22% seen once. Germline CDR1 LNHDA, CDR2 SQIVND (reference sequence). The CDR3 runs to 15 residues. V lost 5 bases to trimming and J lost 2 bases, with 15 bases between them. This clonotype was picked up many times. Its target is not known.

The gene calls are TRBV19 and TRBJ1-2, with D possibly TRBD1 on 5 matching bases. This TCR was recovered from a woman aged 18-35 years with stable Graves' hyperthyroidism. Some clones in this sample may be carry-over from other donors' samples. The sample taken for sequencing was peripheral blood. CDR3 sequence reads: CASSSGPQGNYGYTF. As DNA, the CDR3 is TGTGCCAGTAGTTCAGGGCCCCAGGGAAACTATGGCTACACCTTC.